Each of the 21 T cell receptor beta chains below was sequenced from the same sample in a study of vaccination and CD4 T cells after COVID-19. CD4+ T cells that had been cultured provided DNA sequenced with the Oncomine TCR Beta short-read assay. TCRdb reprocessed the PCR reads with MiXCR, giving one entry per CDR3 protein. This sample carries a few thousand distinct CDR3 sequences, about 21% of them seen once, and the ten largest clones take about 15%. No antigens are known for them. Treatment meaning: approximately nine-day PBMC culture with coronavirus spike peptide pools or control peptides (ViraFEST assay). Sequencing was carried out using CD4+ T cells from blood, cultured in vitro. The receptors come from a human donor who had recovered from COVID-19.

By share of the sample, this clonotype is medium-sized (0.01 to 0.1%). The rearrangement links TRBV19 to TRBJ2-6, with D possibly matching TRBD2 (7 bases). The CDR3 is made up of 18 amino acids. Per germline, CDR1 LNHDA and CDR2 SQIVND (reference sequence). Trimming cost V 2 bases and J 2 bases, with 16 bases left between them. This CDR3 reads CASSIRARGATGANVLTF. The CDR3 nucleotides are TGTGCCAGTAGTATACGCGCTCGGGGGGCGACTGGGGCCAACGTCCTGACTTTC.

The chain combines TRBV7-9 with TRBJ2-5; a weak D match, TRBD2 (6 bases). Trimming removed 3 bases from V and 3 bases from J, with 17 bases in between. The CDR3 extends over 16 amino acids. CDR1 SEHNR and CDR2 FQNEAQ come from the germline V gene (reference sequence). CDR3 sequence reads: CASSFGDGGMKETQYF. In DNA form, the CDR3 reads TGTGCCAGCAGCTTTGGAGATGGGGGGATGAAAGAGACCCAGTACTTC.

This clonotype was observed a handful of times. The CDR3 DNA is TGTGCCAGCAGTTTATTCGCGGCTAGCGGGGGCCTCAAAAACATTCAGTACTTC. Its protein is CASSLFAASGGLKNIQYF. V gene TRBV27 combines with J gene TRBJ2-4; 10 nucleotides align to TRBD2. Germline V gene lookup returns CDR1 MNHEY and CDR2 SMNVEV (reference sequence). V lost 1 base and J lost 3; bases outside the gene matches: 9. The CDR3 runs 18 residues.

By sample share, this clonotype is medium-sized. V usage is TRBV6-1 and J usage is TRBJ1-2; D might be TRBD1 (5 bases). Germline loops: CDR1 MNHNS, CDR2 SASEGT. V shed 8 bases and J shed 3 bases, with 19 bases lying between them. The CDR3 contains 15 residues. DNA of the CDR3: TGTGCCAGCTGTCGGGGACCTAGTGGAGACTATGGCTACACCTTC. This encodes CASCRGPSGDYGYTF.

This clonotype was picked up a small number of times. CDR3 nucleotides: TGTGCCACCAGCGCCCATACTCCCGGGACAGCCTACGAGCAGTACTTC. Its protein product is CATSAHTPGTAYEQYF. The chain employs TRBV15 and TRBJ2-7, with 7 bases matching TRBD1. The CDR3 is 16 amino acids. Trimming at V came to 5 bases and at J to 2 bases, leaving 12 bases not matched to a gene. CDR1 is LNHNV and CDR2 is YYDKDF in the germline V gene (reference sequence).

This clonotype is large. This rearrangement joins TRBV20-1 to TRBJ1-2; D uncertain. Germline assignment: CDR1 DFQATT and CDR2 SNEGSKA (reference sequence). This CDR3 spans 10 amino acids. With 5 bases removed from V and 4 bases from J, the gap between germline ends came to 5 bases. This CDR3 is CSAWSYGYTF. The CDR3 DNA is TGCAGTGCTTGGAGCTATGGCTACACCTTC.

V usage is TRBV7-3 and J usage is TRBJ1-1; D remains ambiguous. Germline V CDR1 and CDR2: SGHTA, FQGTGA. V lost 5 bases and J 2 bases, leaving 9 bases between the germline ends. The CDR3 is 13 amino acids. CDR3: CASSVDGNTEAFF. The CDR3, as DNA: TGTGCCAGCAGCGTCGACGGTAACACTGAAGCTTTCTTT.

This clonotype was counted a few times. The chain's CDR3 is CASSPQGAGGYTF. The CDR3 DNA follows: TGTGCCAGCAGCCCACAGGGGGCAGGTGGCTACACCTTC. The chain links TRBV3-1 to TRBJ1-2; the match to TRBD1 covers 9 bases. Per the germline V gene, CDR1 is LGHDT and CDR2 is YNNKEL (reference sequence). The CDR3 extends over 13 amino acids. J gave up 7 bases and V 4 bases, and 4 bases lay outside the gene matches.

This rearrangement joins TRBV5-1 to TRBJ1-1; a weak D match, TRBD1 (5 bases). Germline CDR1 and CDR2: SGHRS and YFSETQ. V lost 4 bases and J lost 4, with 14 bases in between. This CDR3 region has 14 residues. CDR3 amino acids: CASSPPGTITEAFF. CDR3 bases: TGCGCCAGCAGCCCCCCCGGGACTATCACTGAAGCTTTCTTT.

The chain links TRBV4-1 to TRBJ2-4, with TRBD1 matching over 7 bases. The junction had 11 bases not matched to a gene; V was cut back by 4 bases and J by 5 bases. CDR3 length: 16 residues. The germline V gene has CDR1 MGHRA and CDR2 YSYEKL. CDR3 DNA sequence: TGCGCCAGCAGCCTCGAGGGACAGAGAAGTCAAAACATTCAGTACTTC. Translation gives CASSLEGQRSQNIQYF.

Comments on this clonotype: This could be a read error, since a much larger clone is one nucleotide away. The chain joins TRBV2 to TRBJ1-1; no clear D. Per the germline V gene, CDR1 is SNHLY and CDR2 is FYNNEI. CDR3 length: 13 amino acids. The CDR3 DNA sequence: TGTGTCAGCAGTGTGGTTACTGACACTGAAGCTTTCTTT. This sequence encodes CVSSVVTDTEAFF.

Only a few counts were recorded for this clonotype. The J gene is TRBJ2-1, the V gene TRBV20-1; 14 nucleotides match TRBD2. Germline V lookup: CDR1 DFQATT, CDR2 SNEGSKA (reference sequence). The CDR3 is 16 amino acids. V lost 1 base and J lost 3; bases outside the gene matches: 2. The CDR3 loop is CSARGGLAGGYNEQFF. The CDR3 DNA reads TGCAGTGCTAGAGGTGGACTAGCGGGGGGCTACAATGAGCAGTTCTTC.

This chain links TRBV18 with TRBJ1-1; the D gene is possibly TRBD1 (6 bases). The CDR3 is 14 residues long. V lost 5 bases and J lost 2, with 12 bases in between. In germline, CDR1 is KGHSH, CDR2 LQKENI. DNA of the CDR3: TGTGCCAGCTCATTACAGGGCGGAAACACTGAAGCTTTCTTT. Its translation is CASSLQGGNTEAFF. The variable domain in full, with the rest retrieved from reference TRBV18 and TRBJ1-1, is NAGVMQNPRHLVRRRGQEARLRCSPMKGHSHVYWYRQLPEEGLKFMVYLQKENIIDESGMPKERFSAEFPKEGPSILRIQQVVRGDSAAYFCASSLQGGNTEAFFGQGTRLTVV.

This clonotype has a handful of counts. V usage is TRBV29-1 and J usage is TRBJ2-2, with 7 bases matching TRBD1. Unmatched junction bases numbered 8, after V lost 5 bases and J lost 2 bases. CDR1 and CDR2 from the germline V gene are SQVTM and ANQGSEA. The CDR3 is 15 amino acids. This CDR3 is CSVSLGGLNTGELFF. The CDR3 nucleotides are TGCAGCGTTTCTCTAGGGGGCCTAAACACCGGGGAGCTGTTTTTT.

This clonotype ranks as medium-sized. The CDR3 loop reads CSAPTSGGAGEQFF. DNA for the CDR3: TGCAGTGCCCCTACTAGCGGGGGGGCCGGTGAGCAGTTCTTC. The chain couples TRBV20-1 to TRBJ2-1; the match to TRBD2 covers 13 bases. The CDR3 has 14 residues. Per the germline V gene, CDR1 is DFQATT and CDR2 is SNEGSKA (reference sequence). The junction had 8 bases not matched to a gene; V was cut back by 6 bases and J by 9 bases.

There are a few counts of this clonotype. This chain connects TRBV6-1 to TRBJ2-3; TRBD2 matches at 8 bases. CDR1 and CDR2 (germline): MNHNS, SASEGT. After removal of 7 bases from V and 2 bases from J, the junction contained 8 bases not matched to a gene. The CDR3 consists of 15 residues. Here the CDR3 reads CASIKRGIFTDTQYF. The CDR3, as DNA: TGTGCCAGCATTAAGCGGGGGATTTTCACAGATACGCAGTATTTT.

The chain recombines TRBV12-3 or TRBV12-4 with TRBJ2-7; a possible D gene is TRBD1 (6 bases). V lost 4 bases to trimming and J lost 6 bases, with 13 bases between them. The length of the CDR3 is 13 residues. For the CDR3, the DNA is TGTGCCAGCAGTTACAGGGTTTCTTCCGAGCAGTACTTC. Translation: CASSYRVSSEQYF.

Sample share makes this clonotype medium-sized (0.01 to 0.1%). The CDR3 coding sequence is TGTGCCTGGAGTGACGGATCCTCCTACGAGCAGTACTTC. Encoded protein: CAWSDGSSYEQYF. The genes are TRBV30 and TRBJ2-7; D call uncertain. CDR1 and CDR2 (germline): GTSNPN, SVGIG (reference sequence). The V end lost 1 base, the J end lost 0 bases, and 7 bases lay between the germline ends. This CDR3 is built from 13 residues.

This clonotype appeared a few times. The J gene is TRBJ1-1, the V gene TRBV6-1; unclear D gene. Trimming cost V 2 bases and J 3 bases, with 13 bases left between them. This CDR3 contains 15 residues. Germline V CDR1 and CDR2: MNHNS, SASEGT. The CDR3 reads CASSERQGPHTEAFF. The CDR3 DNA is TGTGCCAGCAGTGAACGACAAGGGCCGCACACTGAAGCTTTCTTT.

The CDR3 DNA sequence: TGTGCCTGCCATTTGTACTCTGGGGCCAACGTCCTGACTTTC. Protein: CACHLYSGANVLTF. The rearrangement links TRBV30 to TRBJ2-6; D unresolved. CDR1 and CDR2 (germline): GTSNPN, SVGIG (reference sequence). The CDR3 loop spans 14 amino acids. V was cut by 6 bases and J by 0 bases, with 9 bases left in between.

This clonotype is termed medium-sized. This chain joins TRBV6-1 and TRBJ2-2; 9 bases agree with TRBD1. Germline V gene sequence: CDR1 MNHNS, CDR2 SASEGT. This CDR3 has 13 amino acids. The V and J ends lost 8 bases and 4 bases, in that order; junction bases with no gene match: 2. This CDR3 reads CASRDRVTGELFF. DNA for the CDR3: TGTGCCAGCCGGGACAGGGTCACCGGGGAGCTGTTTTTT.